The source of this T cell receptor beta chain is a study of CD8 T cells in Susac syndrome. The authors reverse transcribed roughly 0.5 to 1 ug RNA with random hexamers. TCRdb re-derived calls from the immunoSEQ multiplex PCR reads in MiXCR, one entry per CDR3 protein. The table lists some 150,000 distinct CDR3 sequences, approximately 95% of them singletons. This CDR3 is 12 amino acids long. V gave up 3 bases and J gave up 7 bases; unmatched junction bases: 1. The chain has TRBV12-3 or TRBV12-4 and TRBJ2-5, with 8 bases fitting TRBD1. The receptor comes from a human donor with Susac syndrome. Sequenced material: CD4+ T cells from PBMCs. The CDR3 is CASSFDRGTQYF. DNA of the CDR3: TGTGCCAGCAGTTTCGACAGGGGGACCCAGTACTTC.